This TCR beta chain is from a study of OX40 agonist ivuxolimab in advanced cancers. Study-wide results and caveats: In a subset of nonresponders, normalized T-cell clonal expansion was also low.

As for this clone: Its target is not known.

The CDR3 has 14 amino acids. Trimming shortened V by 1 base and J by 2 bases, and 9 bases separated the two germline ends. CDR1 is MDHEN, CDR2 SYDVKM, per germline. TCRdb keeps only in-frame clones here, not all; method: immunoSEQ multiplex PCR. This repertoire shows about 38,000 clones, 80% to 85% found once; its top ten account for around a tenth. Autoimmune disease history or systemic immunosuppression excluded patients. This specimen was CD4+ or CD8+ T cells sorted from blood, taken in a trial of the OX40 agonist ivuxolimab. This receptor was identified in an adult with an advanced solid tumor such as melanoma, head and neck, liver or kidney cancer. The chain recombines TRBV28 with TRBJ2-7; D possibly corresponds to TRBD1 (6 bases). In DNA form, the CDR3 reads TGTGCCAGCAGTTTATCGGACAGAGCCTACGAGCAGTACTTC. Translating gives CASSLSDRAYEQYF.